The 25 T cell receptor beta chains below all came from one sample that was sequenced in a study of control samples from healthy donors and cancer patients. Sequencing was performed with immunoSEQ multiplex PCR; in TCRdb, only in-frame clones are kept and a portion is missing. The top ten clones hold roughly 2.5% of a sample with around 110,000 clones, 88% of them seen once. Sequenced: blood. Every receptor here comes from a woman aged 70-85 years in good health.

For the CDR3, the DNA is TGTGCCAGTAGTATAGTTTCCGACCCGAGCTCCTACGAGCAGTACTTC. Protein sequence: CASSIVSDPSSYEQYF. This chain uses TRBV19 with TRBJ2-7; no definite D call. From germline, CDR1 is LNHDA and CDR2 SQIVND (reference sequence). Trimming pared 1 base from V and 0 bases from J, leaving 13 bases between. The CDR3 totals 16 residues.

The CDR3 sequence: CASSLTLSDTQYF. The CDR3 DNA reads as TGTGCCAGCAGCTTAACCCTCTCAGATACGCAGTATTTT. V gene TRBV11-2 combines with J gene TRBJ2-3; D remains unclear. Germline assignment: CDR1 SGHAT and CDR2 FQNNGV. Trimming left V 2 bases short and J 4 bases short, with 7 bases between. The CDR3 runs to 13 residues.

The V call is TRBV27, the J call TRBJ1-6; TRBD1 agrees at 7 bases. The CDR3 loop spans 16 amino acids. The junction had 11 bases not matched to a gene; V was cut back by 2 bases and J by 10 bases. CDR1 and CDR2 from the germline V gene are MNHEY and SMNVEV (reference sequence). DNA for the CDR3: TGTGCCAGCAGTTTAGCTAGGGACAGAGGACTCTCACCCCTCCACTTT. Amino acid sequence: CASSLARDRGLSPLHF.

The rearrangement links TRBV11-2 to TRBJ2-5; TRBD2 aligns across 7 bases. CDR1 is SGHAT, CDR2 FQNNGV, per germline. V lost 1 base to trimming and J lost 1 base; unmatched junction nucleotides: 3. This CDR3 has 15 residues. The CDR3 DNA sequence: TGTGCCAGCAGCTTAGGGCGGGGGTCCCAAGAGACCCAGTACTTC. It yields the protein CASSLGRGSQETQYF.

Details on this clone: Other DNA sequences in the same sample also yield this CDR3. The J gene is TRBJ2-1, the V gene TRBV5-1, with D perhaps assigned TRBD1 or TRBD2 (5 bases each). The CDR3 is made up of 15 amino acids. Looked up from germline, CDR1 is SGHRS and CDR2 is YFSETQ. V lost 0 bases and J lost 2, with 9 bases in between. The CDR3, as DNA: TGCGCCAGCAGCTTGGGTGGGGGTACCTACAATGAGCAGTTCTTC. This translates into CASSLGGGTYNEQFF.

This sequence joins TRBV9 and TRBJ1-1; perhaps TRBD1 as D (5 bases). V was shortened by 3 bases and J by 4 bases, with 13 bases between the two germline ends. The CDR3 extends over 14 amino acids. The germline V gene encodes CDR1 SGDLS and CDR2 YYNGEE. CDR3 protein: CASSATRGGTEAFF. The CDR3 region has the DNA TGTGCCAGCAGCGCAACAAGGGGCGGCACTGAAGCTTTCTTT.

The CDR3 loop reads CASSLGLAGRHSTDTQYF. The CDR3 DNA reads TGTGCCAGCAGCTTAGGGCTAGCGGGGAGACATAGCACAGATACGCAGTATTTT. This chain joins TRBV11-2 and TRBJ2-3, with 9 positions matching TRBD2. CDR1 and CDR2 (germline): SGHAT, FQNNGV. The CDR3 is 18 amino acids. After removal of 1 base from V and 0 bases from J, the junction contained 8 bases not matched to a gene.

The V gene is TRBV3-1 (or the pseudogene TRBV3-2), the J gene TRBJ2-7, with D unclear. Germline loops: CDR1 LGHDT, CDR2 YNNKEL (reference sequence). Trimming removed 2 bases from V and 1 base from J, with 9 bases in between. This CDR3 contains 14 residues. As DNA, the CDR3 is TGTGCCAGCAGCCAACTCGCCCATTCCTACGAGCAGTACTTC. It is translated as CASSQLAHSYEQYF.

This chain joins TRBV7-4 and TRBJ2-7; D may match TRBD1 or TRBD2 (5 bases each). This CDR3 spans 12 amino acids. Germline CDR1 reads SGHVT; CDR2 reads SQSDAQ. V dropped 5 bases and J dropped 5 bases, with 10 bases sitting between them. The CDR3 is CASSDRGDEQYF. For the CDR3, the DNA is TGTGCCAGCAGCGACCGAGGGGACGAGCAGTACTTC.

The chain has TRBV4-3 and TRBJ2-3; D unclear. The CDR3 consists of 14 residues. Germline CDR1 and CDR2: LGHNA and YSLEER. V lost 1 base to trimming and J lost 0 bases, with 5 bases between them. The CDR3 region is CASSQVGSTDTQYF. For the CDR3, the DNA is TGCGCCAGCAGCCAAGTCGGGAGCACAGATACGCAGTATTTT.

This chain connects TRBV11-2 to TRBJ1-2; 10 nucleotides match TRBD1. With V trimmed by 1 base and J by 7 bases, 9 bases remained unmatched. This CDR3 contains 16 residues. CDR1 is SGHAT and CDR2 is FQNNGV in the germline V gene. As DNA, the CDR3 is TGTGCCAGCAGCTTAGTACTCGGACAGGGGGATCGTGGCTACACCTTC. Protein product: CASSLVLGQGDRGYTF. Combining the CDR3 with reference TRBV11-2 and TRBJ1-2 gives the whole variable domain EAGVAQSPRYKIIEKRQSVAFWCNPISGHATLYWYQQILGQGPKLLIQFQNNGVVDDSQLPKDRFSAERLKGVDSTLKIQPAKLEDSAVYLCASSLVLGQGDRGYTFGSGTRLTVV.

The chain uses TRBV6-6 and TRBJ1-5, with TRBD1 matching over 7 bases. Germline lookup yields CDR1 MNHNY and CDR2 SVGAGI (reference sequence). With 7 bases clipped from V and 7 bases from J, the junction kept 7 bases outside the gene matches. The CDR3 contains 13 residues. CDR3 residues: CASTTQGNQPQHF. In DNA form, the CDR3 reads TGTGCCAGCACCACACAGGGGAACCAGCCCCAGCATTTT.

The chain joins TRBV7-6 to TRBJ1-1; a possible D gene is TRBD1 (6 bases). This CDR3 is built from 16 residues. Trimming removed 6 bases at V and 0 bases at J, with 17 bases between. CDR1 is SGHVS, CDR2 FNYEAQ, per germline. The CDR3 loop reads CASRAGQGTMNTEAFF. CDR3 nucleotides: TGTGCCAGCAGAGCGGGACAAGGAACGATGAACACTGAAGCTTTCTTT.

The V and J genes are TRBV5-1 and TRBJ2-3; D uncertain. Germline lookup yields CDR1 SGHRS and CDR2 YFSETQ. The germline V and J ends were trimmed by 4 bases and 4 bases, with 7 bases remaining between them. The CDR3 spans 12 residues. This CDR3 is CASSLNSDTQYF. CDR3 nucleotides: TGCGCCAGCAGCCTCAACTCAGATACGCAGTATTTT.

The chain couples TRBV6-2 or TRBV6-3 to TRBJ1-2, with 7 bases fitting TRBD1. The V and J ends lost 4 bases and 2 bases, in that order; junction bases with no gene match: 4. Germline V lookup: CDR1 MNHEY, CDR2 SVGEGT. The CDR3 consists of 14 residues. CDR3 sequence (DNA): TGTGCCAGCAGTTTCGCGGACAGGAACTATGGCTACACCTTC. Protein sequence: CASSFADRNYGYTF.

This clone appeared a single time. Written as DNA, the CDR3 is TGTGCCAGCAGTCCGGACAGCCGCACCTATGGCTACACCTTC. Residues: CASSPDSRTYGYTF. The rearrangement uses TRBV6-5 and TRBJ1-2; TRBD1 is a possible D gene (6 bases). CDR1 and CDR2 (germline): MNHEY, SVGAGI. This CDR3 is 14 amino acids long. V gave up 5 bases and J gave up 4 bases, with 14 bases separating them.

The rearrangement joins TRBV6-5 to TRBJ2-2, with 9 bases fitting TRBD2. Germline V gene data show CDR1 as MNHEY and CDR2 as SVGAGI. This CDR3 comprises 15 residues. Unmatched junction bases numbered 6, after V lost 6 bases and J lost 4 bases. This CDR3 is CASRISGGSTGELFF. The CDR3 nucleotides are TGTGCCAGCAGGATTAGCGGGGGAAGCACCGGGGAGCTGTTTTTT.

The rearrangement uses TRBV11-2 and TRBJ1-3; D is ambiguous. Looked up from germline, CDR1 is SGHAT and CDR2 is FQNNGV. V was pared by 4 bases and J by 0 bases, with 4 bases between. CDR3 size: 13 residues. CDR3 loop: CASSSDSGNTIYF. The CDR3 coding sequence is TGTGCCAGCAGCTCCGACTCTGGAAACACCATATATTTT.

The chain has TRBV6-5 and TRBJ1-4; TRBD1 aligns across 10 bases. The V gene's germline CDR1 is MNHEY and CDR2 SVGAGI. The CDR3 is made up of 15 amino acids. Trimming removed 4 bases from V and 8 bases from J; junction bases left unmatched: 7. This CDR3 reads CASSSPGTGVEKLFF. For the CDR3, the DNA is TGTGCCAGCAGTTCCCCGGGGACAGGGGTAGAAAAACTGTTTTTT.

The chain joins TRBV4-3 to TRBJ1-2; D remains unclear. Trimming cost V 0 bases and J 8 bases, with 10 bases left between them. Germline V gene data show CDR1 as LGHNA and CDR2 as YSLEER. CDR3 length equals 13 residues. CDR3 amino acids: CASSQDEAGGYTF. The CDR3, as DNA: TGCGCCAGCAGCCAAGATGAGGCAGGAGGCTACACCTTC.

DNA for the CDR3: TGTGCCAGCAGTTTATGGGACACCATATATTTT. Translation: CASSLWDTIYF. The chain links TRBV12-3 or TRBV12-4 to TRBJ1-3; no definite D call. The CDR3 is 11 residues long. V shed 2 bases and J shed 8 bases, with 4 bases lying between them.

The V gene is TRBV5-5, the J gene TRBJ1-4; D remains ambiguous. V was clipped by 6 bases and J by 2 bases, with 14 bases between them. The length of the CDR3 is 15 residues. CDR1 and CDR2 (germline): SGHKS, YYEKEE (reference sequence). CDR3 sequence: CASKGNTFTNEKLFF. CDR3 bases: TGTGCCAGCAAGGGTAACACTTTTACTAATGAAAAACTGTTTTTT.

V usage is TRBV6-1 and J usage is TRBJ1-4; no clear D gene. The CDR3 runs to 15 residues. With 2 bases removed from V and 0 bases from J, the gap between germline ends came to 7 bases. The V gene's germline CDR1 is MNHNS and CDR2 SASEGT. CDR3 in DNA: TGTGCCAGCAGTGAATCTAGGCCAACTAATGAAAAACTGTTTTTT. This translates into CASSESRPTNEKLFF.

The chain couples TRBV5-6 to TRBJ2-1; D gene ambiguous. Trimming removed 0 bases at V and 0 bases at J, with 7 bases between. The CDR3 runs 15 residues. Germline V gene sequence: CDR1 SGHDT, CDR2 YYEEEE. CDR3 protein: CASSLDGRSYNEQFF. CDR3 sequence (DNA): TGTGCCAGCAGCTTGGATGGGCGCTCCTACAATGAGCAGTTCTTC.

This chain connects TRBV7-9 to TRBJ2-2, with 9 bases identical to TRBD2. This CDR3 is built from 16 residues. V gave up 5 bases and J gave up 5 bases; unmatched junction bases: 9. Germline V gene sequence: CDR1 SEHNR, CDR2 FQNEAQ (reference sequence). This CDR3 is CASSKTSGRGTGELFF. CDR3 nucleotide sequence: TGTGCCAGCAGCAAGACTAGCGGACGGGGAACCGGGGAGCTGTTTTTT.